This T cell receptor beta chain was retrieved from a study of T-cell memory formation after mild COVID-19. One entry per CDR3 protein, called by TCRdb with MiXCR from the 5' RACE reads. Among tens of thousands of distinct CDR3 sequences listed, approximately 13% were seen once. This clonotype came up many times. The CDR3 covers 15 residues. Trimming removed 5 bases at V and 0 bases at J, with 11 bases between. The germline gives CDR1 LGHNA, CDR2 YNFKEQ. This receptor was obtained from an adult woman who had mild COVID-19 (a few samples of this study predate the infection). Cell type and time point are not known. The sample was PBMCs or a T cell subset sorted from them (not recorded which). The chain is built from TRBV4-2 and TRBJ2-1; the D gene is possibly TRBD2 (5 bases). Here the CDR3 DNA reads TGTGCCAGCAGCATAGACGAGGGCTCCTACAATGAGCAGTTCTTC. Translating gives CASSIDEGSYNEQFF.